The present T cell receptor beta chain was sequenced within a study of Graves' ophthalmopathy and Graves' hyperthyroidism. Investigators amplified TCR beta CDR3 regions from RNA transcripts. Second-round multiplex PCR came after first-round RT-PCR with HTBI primers. TCRdb ran MiXCR on the multiplex PCR reads and lists one entry per CDR3 protein. The sample holds almost 750,000 distinct CDR3 sequences; 35% to 50% are singletons and the top ten take 40% to 55%. Concerning this clonotype itself: A read error may produce the germline difference seen at one junction end.

Material for sequencing was peripheral blood. The clonotype was recovered from an adult man with Graves' ophthalmopathy.

CDR3 loop: CASSQESGRRVGELFF. The DNA of the CDR3 is TGCGCCAGCAGCCAAGAGTCGGGGAGACGGGTCGGGGAGCTGTTTTTT. The chain couples TRBV7-9 to TRBJ2-2, with D possibly TRBD2 on 5 matching bases. This CDR3 spans 16 amino acids. Looked up from germline, CDR1 is SEHNR and CDR2 is FQNEAQ (reference sequence).